This TCR beta chain was captured in a study of blood T cell repertoires in COVID-19. Profiling relied on immunoSEQ multiplex PCR, and the TCRdb table lists in-frame clones only, not all of them. This sample has approximately 170,000 clones; around 81% occur once, and the top ten carry around 13%. The sample consisted of peripheral blood. The sequence was collected from a man aged 65 to 79 who had recovered from COVID-19.

The CDR3: CASSASGTSYNEQFF. The DNA for the CDR3 is TGTGCCAGTAGCGCTTCCGGGACTTCGTACAATGAGCAGTTCTTC. This sequence joins TRBV19 and TRBJ2-1, with D perhaps TRBD2 (6 bases). Germline CDR1 reads LNHDA; CDR2 reads SQIVND (reference sequence). Trimming took 6 bases from V and 4 from J, leaving 16 bases between them. The CDR3 covers 15 residues. The entire variable domain, with the rest obtained from reference TRBV19 and TRBJ2-1, is as follows: DGGITQSPKYLFRKEGQNVTLSCEQNLNHDAMYWYRQDPGQGLRLIYYSQIVNDFQKGDIAEGYSVSREKKESFPLTVTSAQKNPTAFYLCASSASGTSYNEQFFGPGTRLTVL.